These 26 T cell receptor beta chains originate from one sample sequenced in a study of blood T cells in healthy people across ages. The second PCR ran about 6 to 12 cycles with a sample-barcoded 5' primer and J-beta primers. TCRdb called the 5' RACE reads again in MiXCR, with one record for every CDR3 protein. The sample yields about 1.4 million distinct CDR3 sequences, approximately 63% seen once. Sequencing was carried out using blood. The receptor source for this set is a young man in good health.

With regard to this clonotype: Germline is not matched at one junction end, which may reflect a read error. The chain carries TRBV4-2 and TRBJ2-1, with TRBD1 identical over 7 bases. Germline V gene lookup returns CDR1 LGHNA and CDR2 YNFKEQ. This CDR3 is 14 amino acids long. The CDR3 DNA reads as TGTGCCGGCAGCCGACAGGGTTTCTTAAACGAGCAGTTCTTC. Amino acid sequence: CAGSRQGFLNEQFF.

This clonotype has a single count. The CDR3 region has the DNA TGCGCCAGCAGCTTACGTCCTCCCGGGAGTTTAATGAACACTGAAGCTTTCTTT. Translation: CASSLRPPGSLMNTEAFF. V and J are TRBV4-3 and TRBJ1-1; no clear D. Germline V gene lookup returns CDR1 LGHNA and CDR2 YSLEER. This CDR3 comprises 18 residues. Trimming left V 5 bases short and J 0 bases short, with 22 bases between.

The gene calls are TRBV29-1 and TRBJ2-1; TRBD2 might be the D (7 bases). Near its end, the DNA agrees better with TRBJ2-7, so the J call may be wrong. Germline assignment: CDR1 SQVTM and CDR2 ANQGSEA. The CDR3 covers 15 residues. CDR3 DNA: TGCAGCGGACGAGGGGGGGAAAGCTCCTACAATGAGCAGTACTTC. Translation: CSGRGGESSYNEQYF.

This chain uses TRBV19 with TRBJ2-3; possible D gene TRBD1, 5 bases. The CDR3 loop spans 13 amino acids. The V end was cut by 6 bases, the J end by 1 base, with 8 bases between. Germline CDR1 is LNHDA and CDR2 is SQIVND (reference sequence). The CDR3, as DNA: TGTGCCAGTAGGACAGAGGGCACAGATACGCAGTATTTT. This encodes CASRTEGTDTQYF.

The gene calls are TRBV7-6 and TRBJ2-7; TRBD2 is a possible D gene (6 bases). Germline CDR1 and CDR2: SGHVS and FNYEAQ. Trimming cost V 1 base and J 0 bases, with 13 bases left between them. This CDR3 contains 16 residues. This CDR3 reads CASSLGLAAPSYEQYF. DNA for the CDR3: TGTGCCAGCAGCTTAGGCTTAGCGGCGCCCTCCTACGAGCAGTACTTC.

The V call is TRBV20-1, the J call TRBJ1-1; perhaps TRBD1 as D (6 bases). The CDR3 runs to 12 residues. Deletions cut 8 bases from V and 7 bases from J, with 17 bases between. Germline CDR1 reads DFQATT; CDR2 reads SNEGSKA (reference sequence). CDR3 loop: CSPVGGFVEAFF. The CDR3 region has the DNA TGCAGTCCTGTAGGGGGTTTCGTTGAAGCTTTCTTT.

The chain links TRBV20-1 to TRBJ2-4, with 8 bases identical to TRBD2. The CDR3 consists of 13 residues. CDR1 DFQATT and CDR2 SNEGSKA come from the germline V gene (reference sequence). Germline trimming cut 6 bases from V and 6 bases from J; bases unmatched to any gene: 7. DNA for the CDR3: TGCAGTGCAGACCGGGGGGGCCGAAACATTCAGTACTTC. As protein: CSADRGGRNIQYF.

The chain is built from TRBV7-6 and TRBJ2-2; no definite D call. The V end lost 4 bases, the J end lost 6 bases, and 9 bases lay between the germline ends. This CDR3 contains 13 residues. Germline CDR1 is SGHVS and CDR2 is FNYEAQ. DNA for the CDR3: TGTGCCAGCAGCTCGCTAACTGCCGGGGAGCTGTTTTTT. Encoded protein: CASSSLTAGELFF.

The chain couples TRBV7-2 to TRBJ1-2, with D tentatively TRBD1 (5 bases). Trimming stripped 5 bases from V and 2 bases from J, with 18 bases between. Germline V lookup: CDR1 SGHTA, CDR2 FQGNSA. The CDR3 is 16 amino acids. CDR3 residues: CASSGQGQGWNYGYTF. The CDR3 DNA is TGTGCCAGCAGCGGCCAGGGTCAGGGTTGGAACTATGGCTACACCTTC. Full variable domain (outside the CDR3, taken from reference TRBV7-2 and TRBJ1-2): GAGVSQSPSNKVTEKGKDVELRCDPISGHTALYWYRQSLGQGLEFLIYFQGNSAPDKSGLPSDRFSAERTGGSVSTLTIQRTQQEDSAVYLCASSGQGQGWNYGYTFGSGTRLTVV.

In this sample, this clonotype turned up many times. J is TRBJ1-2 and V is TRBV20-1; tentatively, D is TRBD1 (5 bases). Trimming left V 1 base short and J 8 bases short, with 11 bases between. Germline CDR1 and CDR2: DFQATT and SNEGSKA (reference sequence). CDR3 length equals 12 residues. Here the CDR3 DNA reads TGCAGTGCTAGAGTGGGGGAGGCGGGCTACACCTTC. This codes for CSARVGEAGYTF.

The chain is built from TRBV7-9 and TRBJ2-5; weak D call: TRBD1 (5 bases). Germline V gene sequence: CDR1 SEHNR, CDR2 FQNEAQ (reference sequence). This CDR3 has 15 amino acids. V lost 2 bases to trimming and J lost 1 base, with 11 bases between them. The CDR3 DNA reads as TGTGCCAGCAGCTTATATCGCAGGGCCCAAGAGACCCAGTACTTC. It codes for CASSLYRRAQETQYF.

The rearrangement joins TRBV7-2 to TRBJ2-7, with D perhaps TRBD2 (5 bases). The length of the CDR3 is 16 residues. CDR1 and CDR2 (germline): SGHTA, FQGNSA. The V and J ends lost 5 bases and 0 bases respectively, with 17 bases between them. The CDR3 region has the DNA TGTGCCAGCAGCCATAGCGAGAGAAGCGGCTCCTACGAGCAGTACTTC. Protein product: CASSHSERSGSYEQYF. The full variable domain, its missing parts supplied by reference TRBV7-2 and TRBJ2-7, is GAGVSQSPSNKVTEKGKDVELRCDPISGHTALYWYRQSLGQGLEFLIYFQGNSAPDKSGLPSDRFSAERTGGSVSTLTIQRTQQEDSAVYLCASSHSERSGSYEQYFGPGTRLTVT.

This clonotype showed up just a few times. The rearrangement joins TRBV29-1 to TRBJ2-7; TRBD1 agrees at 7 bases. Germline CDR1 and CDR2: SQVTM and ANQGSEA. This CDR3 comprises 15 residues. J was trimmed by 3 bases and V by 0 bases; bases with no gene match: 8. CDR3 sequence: CSVEESRQGRYEQYF. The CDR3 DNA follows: TGCAGCGTTGAAGAAAGTAGACAGGGCCGCTACGAGCAGTACTTC.

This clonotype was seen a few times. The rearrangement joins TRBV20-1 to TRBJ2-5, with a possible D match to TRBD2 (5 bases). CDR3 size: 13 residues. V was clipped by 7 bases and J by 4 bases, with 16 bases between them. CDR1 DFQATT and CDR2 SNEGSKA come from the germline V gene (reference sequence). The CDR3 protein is CSVIPQEGETQYF. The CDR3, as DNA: TGCAGTGTTATACCGCAAGAGGGAGAGACCCAGTACTTC.

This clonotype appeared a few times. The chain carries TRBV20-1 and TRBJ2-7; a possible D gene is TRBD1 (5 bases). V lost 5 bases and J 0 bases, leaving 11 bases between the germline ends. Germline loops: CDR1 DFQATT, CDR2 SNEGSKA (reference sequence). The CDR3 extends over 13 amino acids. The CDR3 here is CSADDSSSYEQYF. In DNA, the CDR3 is TGCAGTGCTGATGACAGCAGCTCCTACGAGCAGTACTTC.

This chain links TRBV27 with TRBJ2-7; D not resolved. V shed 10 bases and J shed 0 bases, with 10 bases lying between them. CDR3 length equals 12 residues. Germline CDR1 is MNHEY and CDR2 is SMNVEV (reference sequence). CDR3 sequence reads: CATAVSSYEQYF. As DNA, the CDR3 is TGTGCCACCGCAGTGAGCTCCTACGAGCAGTACTTC.

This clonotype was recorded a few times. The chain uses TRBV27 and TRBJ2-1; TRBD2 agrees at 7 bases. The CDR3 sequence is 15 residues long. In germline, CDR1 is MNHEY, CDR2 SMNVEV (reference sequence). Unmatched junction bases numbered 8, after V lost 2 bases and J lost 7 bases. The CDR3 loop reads CASSLVPGGGNEQFF. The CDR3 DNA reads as TGTGCCAGCAGTTTAGTTCCGGGAGGAGGGAATGAGCAGTTCTTC.

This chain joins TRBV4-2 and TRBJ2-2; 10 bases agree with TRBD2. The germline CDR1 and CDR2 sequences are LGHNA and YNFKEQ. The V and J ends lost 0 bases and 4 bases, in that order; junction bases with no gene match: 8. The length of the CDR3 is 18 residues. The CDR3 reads CASSQESSGGAFTGELFF. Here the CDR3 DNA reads TGTGCCAGCAGCCAAGAATCGAGCGGGGGGGCCTTCACCGGGGAGCTGTTTTTT.

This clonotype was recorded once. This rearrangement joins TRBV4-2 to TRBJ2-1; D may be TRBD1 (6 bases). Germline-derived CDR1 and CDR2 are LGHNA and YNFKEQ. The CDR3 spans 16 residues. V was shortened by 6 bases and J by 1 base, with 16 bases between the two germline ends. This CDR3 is CASSQRLTGSYNEQFF. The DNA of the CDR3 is TGTGCCAGCAGTCAGAGGCTAACAGGGTCCTACAATGAGCAGTTCTTC.

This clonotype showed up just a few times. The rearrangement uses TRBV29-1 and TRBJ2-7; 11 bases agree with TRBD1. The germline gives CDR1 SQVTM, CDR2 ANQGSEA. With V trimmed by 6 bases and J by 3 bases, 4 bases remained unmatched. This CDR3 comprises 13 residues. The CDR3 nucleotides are TGCAGCGTCGGGGGACAGGGGGTCTACGAGCAGTACTTC. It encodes CSVGGQGVYEQYF.

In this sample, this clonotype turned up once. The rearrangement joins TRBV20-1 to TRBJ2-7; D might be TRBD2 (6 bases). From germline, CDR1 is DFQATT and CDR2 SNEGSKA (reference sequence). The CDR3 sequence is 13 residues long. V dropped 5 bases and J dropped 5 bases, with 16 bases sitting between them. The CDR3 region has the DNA TGCAGTGCTCCACGGGACTTCTCGGACGAGCAGTACTTC. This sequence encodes CSAPRDFSDEQYF.

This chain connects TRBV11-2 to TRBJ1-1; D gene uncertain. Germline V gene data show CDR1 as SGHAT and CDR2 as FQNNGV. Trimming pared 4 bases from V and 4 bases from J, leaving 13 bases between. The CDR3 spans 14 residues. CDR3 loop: CASSSTTWATEAFF. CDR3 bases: TGTGCCAGCAGCTCAACAACCTGGGCCACTGAAGCTTTCTTT. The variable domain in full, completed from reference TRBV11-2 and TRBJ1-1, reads EAGVAQSPRYKIIEKRQSVAFWCNPISGHATLYWYQQILGQGPKLLIQFQNNGVVDDSQLPKDRFSAERLKGVDSTLKIQPAKLEDSAVYLCASSSTTWATEAFFGQGTRLTVV.

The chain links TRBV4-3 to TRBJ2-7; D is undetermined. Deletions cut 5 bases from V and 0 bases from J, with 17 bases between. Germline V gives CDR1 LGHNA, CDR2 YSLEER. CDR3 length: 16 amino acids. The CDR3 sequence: CASSSLVGGSSYEQYF. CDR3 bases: TGCGCCAGCAGCTCTTTAGTAGGCGGTAGCTCCTACGAGCAGTACTTC.

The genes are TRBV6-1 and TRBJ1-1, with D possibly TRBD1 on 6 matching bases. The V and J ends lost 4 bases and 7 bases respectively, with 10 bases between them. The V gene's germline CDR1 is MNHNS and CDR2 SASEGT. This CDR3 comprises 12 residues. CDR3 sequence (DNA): TGTGCCAGCAGTGCAGGGGATAGTGAAGCTTTCTTT. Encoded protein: CASSAGDSEAFF.

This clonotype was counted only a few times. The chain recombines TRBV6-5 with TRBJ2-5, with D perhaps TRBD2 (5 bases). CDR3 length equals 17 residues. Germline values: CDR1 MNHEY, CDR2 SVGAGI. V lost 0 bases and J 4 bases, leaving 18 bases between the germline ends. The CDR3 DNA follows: TGTGCCAGCAGTTACTCCCAAACCGGGATATCTCGAGAGACCCAGTACTTC. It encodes CASSYSQTGISRETQYF.

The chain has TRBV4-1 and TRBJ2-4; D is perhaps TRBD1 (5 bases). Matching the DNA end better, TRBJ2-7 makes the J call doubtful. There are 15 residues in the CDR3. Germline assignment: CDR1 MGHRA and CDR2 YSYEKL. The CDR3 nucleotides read TGCGCCAGCAGCCGGGGCGTAATGAGAAACTACGAGCAGTACTTC. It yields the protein CASSRGVMRNYEQYF.